The clone carrying this T cell receptor (beta chain) was picked up a small number of times. This sample is drawn from a study of blood T cells in healthy people across ages. The junction had 2 bases not matched to a gene; V was cut back by 4 bases and J by 0 bases. The CDR3 extends over 16 amino acids. Germline values: CDR1 MNHEY, CDR2 SMNVEV (reference sequence). Next came a second PCR, run for about 7 to 12 cycles, which used a sample-barcoded 5' primer along with a J-beta primer mix. TCRdb passed the 5' RACE reads through MiXCR, listing each CDR3 protein once. The sample lists 1.2 million to 1.5 million distinct CDR3 sequences; approximately 60% were seen once.

Sequenced sample: blood. The V call is TRBV27, the J call TRBJ2-1; 11 bases align to TRBD1. The TCR originated in a man aged 18-30 years in good health. The CDR3 DNA follows: TGTGCCAGCAGTTGGGGGACAGGGGGCTCCTACAATGAGCAGTTCTTC. As protein: CASSWGTGGSYNEQFF.